This T cell receptor (beta chain) comes out of a study of shared clonotypes between healthy human individuals. Study summary: The composition of the donors was a couple of women and a few men aged 18 to 49. Study-wide results and limits: Specimens sampled were limited to blood, with tissue repertoires likely differing.

In the authors' workflow: Filtering differed because ImmunoSEQ produced junction-only sequences that carried no quality scores. The protocol was immunoSEQ multiplex PCR, while the TCRdb copy is restricted to in-frame clones and leaves out a portion. From that table come the V and J calls and clone size; the DNA was used to work out D and trimming. The sample records hundreds of thousands of clones, about 80% being singletons. Free of recent acute infections or vaccinations, the donors were healthy HIV-negative adults. CDR3 length: 13 residues. Looked up from germline, CDR1 is SNHLY and CDR2 is FYNNEI. Trimming removed 5 bases from V and 9 bases from J, with 17 bases in between. Worth noting for this clone: Its antigen is still unknown.

The specimen was PBMCs. V is TRBV2 and J is TRBJ2-7; D perhaps matches TRBD2 (6 bases). The sequence was obtained from a woman aged 40 to 50 in good health. Some clones in this sample may be carry-over from other donors' samples. Written as DNA, the CDR3 is TGTGCCAGCAGTCGACTAGTTAATGCGGTGCAGTACTTC. Translated, it gives CASSRLVNAVQYF.